The present T cell receptor beta chain was sequenced within a study of shared T cell receptors in the human thymus. CDR1 and CDR2 (germline): SGHNT, YYREEE (reference sequence). Trimming left V 4 bases short and J 2 bases short, with 30 bases between. The length of the CDR3 is 20 residues. The table came from immunoSEQ multiplex PCR; TCRdb's copy has only in-frame clones and leaves some out. The sample has around 730,000 clones; roughly 85% are singletons. The data were also submitted as part of a second study, on human thymus T cells. In that study: Resections that were taken during corrective heart surgery supplied the thymus tissue. Usage of V and J genes appeared biased in thymic and blood repertoires. Thymic repertoires overlap heavily among unrelated individuals, related research has reported.

The origin of this receptor is a girl under three years old with a congenital heart defect. The chain carries TRBV5-4 and TRBJ1-2; D is perhaps TRBD1 (5 bases). The sample consisted of thymocytes. DNA for the CDR3: TGTGCCAGCAGCCGAGCGGGACCTTTTGGAAGAGACGCCCTCAACTATGGCTACACCTTC. Translation gives CASSRAGPFGRDALNYGYTF. Drawing the rest from reference TRBV5-4 and TRBJ1-2, the complete variable domain is ETGVTQSPTHLIKTRGQQVTLRCSSQSGHNTVSWYQQALGQGPQFIFQYYREEENGRGNFPPRFSGLQFPNYSSELNVNALELDDSALYLCASSRAGPFGRDALNYGYTFGSGTRLTVV.